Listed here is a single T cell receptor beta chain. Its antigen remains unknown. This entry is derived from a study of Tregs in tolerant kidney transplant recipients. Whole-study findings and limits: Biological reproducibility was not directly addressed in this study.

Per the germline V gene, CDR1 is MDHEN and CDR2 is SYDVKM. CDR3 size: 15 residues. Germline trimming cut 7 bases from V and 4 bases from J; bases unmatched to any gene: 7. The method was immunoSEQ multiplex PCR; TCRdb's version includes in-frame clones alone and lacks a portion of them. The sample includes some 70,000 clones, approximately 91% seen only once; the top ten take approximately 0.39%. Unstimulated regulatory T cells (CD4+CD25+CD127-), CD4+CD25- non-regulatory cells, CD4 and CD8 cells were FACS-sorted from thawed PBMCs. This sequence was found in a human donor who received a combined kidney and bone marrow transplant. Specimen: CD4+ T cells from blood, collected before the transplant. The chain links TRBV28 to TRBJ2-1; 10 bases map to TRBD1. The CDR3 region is CASTTRDRGYNEQFF. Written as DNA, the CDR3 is TGTGCCAGCACCACCCGGGACAGGGGTTACAATGAGCAGTTCTTC.